The next 17 T cell receptor beta chains were all read from a single sample in a study of CXCR3 chemokines and chemotherapy response in bladder cancer. MiXCR, applied by TCRdb to the PCR reads, yields one record per CDR3 protein. The table lists over 8,500 distinct CDR3 sequences, roughly 23% of them singletons. Specimen collection occurred from a patient whose treatment included neoadjuvant chemotherapy. These receptors were taken from a human donor with bladder cancer that did not respond to neoadjuvant chemotherapy.

This clonotype was detected ten times or more. The chain employs TRBV24-1 and TRBJ2-5; D perhaps matches TRBD1 (7 bases). The CDR3 has 16 residues. Germline lookup yields CDR1 KGHDR and CDR2 SFDVKD. Trimming cost V 8 bases and J 1 base, with 19 bases left between them. The CDR3 protein is CATIGGGNLIQETQYF. The CDR3, as DNA: TGTGCCACCATAGGGGGCGGGAACTTAATCCAAGAGACCCAGTACTTC.

This clonotype came up many times. V gene TRBV20-1 combines with J gene TRBJ1-1; a weak D match, TRBD1 (6 bases). CDR1 and CDR2 from the germline V gene are DFQATT and SNEGSKA (reference sequence). The CDR3 length is 18 residues. V lost 1 base and J 0 bases, leaving 21 bases between the germline ends. The CDR3 loop reads CSARGLGGPIPMNTEAFF. The DNA for the CDR3 is TGCAGTGCTAGAGGGTTAGGGGGGCCAATACCCATGAACACTGAAGCTTTCTTT.

This clonotype was counted many times. The gene calls are TRBV5-5 and TRBJ2-7; tentatively, D is TRBD2 (5 bases). CDR1 and CDR2 (germline): SGHKS, YYEKEE (reference sequence). CDR3 length equals 13 residues. V gave up 0 bases and J gave up 7 bases, with 11 bases separating them. The DNA of the CDR3 is TGTGCCAGCAGCTTGGACGGGGTAGGGGAGCAGTACTTC. As protein: CASSLDGVGEQYF.

This clonotype showed up many times. The V call is TRBV12-3 or TRBV12-4, the J call TRBJ1-6; D gene ambiguous. V was shortened by 7 bases and J by 8 bases, with 12 bases between the two germline ends. This CDR3 comprises 13 residues. Here the CDR3 reads CASKALLDSPLHF. The CDR3 DNA reads as TGTGCCAGCAAGGCCCTGCTGGATTCACCCCTCCACTTT.

In this sample, this clonotype turned up many times. V is TRBV9 and J is TRBJ2-1, with 7 bases matching TRBD2. This CDR3 contains 16 residues. The germline V gene encodes CDR1 SGDLS and CDR2 YYNGEE. The V and J ends lost 2 bases and 4 bases, in that order; junction bases with no gene match: 9. The CDR3 bases are TGTGCCAGCAGCGTTACCCCTAGCGGCCCTTACAATGAGCAGTTCTTC. It codes for CASSVTPSGPYNEQFF.

Regarding this clonotype: A far larger clone differs by one base, so this is likely a read error. CDR3 in amino acids: CASSTGTLGEQFF. In nucleotides, the CDR3 is TGTGCCAGCAGTACCGGGACGTTAGGGGAGCAGTTCTTC. This chain links TRBV6-1 with TRBJ2-1, with D perhaps being TRBD1 or TRBD2 (5 bases each). V gave up 5 bases and J gave up 10 bases, with 15 bases separating them. Germline V lookup: CDR1 MNHNS, CDR2 SASEGT. The CDR3 has 13 amino acids.

With regard to this clonotype: A far larger clone is one nucleotide away, so this likely arose from a read error. The chain recombines TRBV6-2 or TRBV6-3 with TRBJ2-7; D unresolved. Germline lookup yields CDR1 MNHEY and CDR2 SVGEGT. The CDR3 extends over 14 amino acids. V was trimmed by 2 bases and J by 7 bases, leaving 15 bases between them. As DNA, the CDR3 is TGTGCCAGCAGTTACCCGAGCTCCTACAATGAGCAGTACTTC. It codes for CASSYPSSYNEQYF.

This clonotype was counted at least ten times. The chain joins TRBV18 to TRBJ2-7; D is perhaps TRBD2 (5 bases). The germline CDR1 and CDR2 sequences are KGHSH and LQKENI. The V and J ends lost 6 bases and 5 bases respectively, with 11 bases between them. The CDR3 has 12 residues. The CDR3 bases are TGTGCCAGCTCCCCCGCGGGTGACGAGCAGTACTTC. The encoded protein is CASSPAGDEQYF. The full variable domain, in which reference TRBV18 and TRBJ2-7 provide the parts outside the CDR3, is NAGVMQNPRHLVRRRGQEARLRCSPMKGHSHVYWYRQLPEEGLKFMVYLQKENIIDESGMPKERFSAEFPKEGPSILRIQQVVRGDSAAYFCASSPAGDEQYFGPGTRLTVT.

By proportion, this clonotype is medium-sized. The V gene is TRBV19, the J gene TRBJ2-7; D unclear. CDR1 and CDR2 from the germline V gene are LNHDA and SQIVND (reference sequence). V was clipped by 5 bases and J by 2 bases, with 10 bases between them. The CDR3 is 13 amino acids. The CDR3 nucleotides read TGTGCCAGTAGTGTTACTTTTACCTACGAGCAGTACTTC. Protein sequence: CASSVTFTYEQYF. The whole variable domain, filled in from reference TRBV19 and TRBJ2-7, reads DGGITQSPKYLFRKEGQNVTLSCEQNLNHDAMYWYRQDPGQGLRLIYYSQIVNDFQKGDIAEGYSVSREKKESFPLTVTSAQKNPTAFYLCASSVTFTYEQYFGPGTRLTVT.

By proportion, this clonotype is medium-sized. CDR3 residues: CATSRTDDTQYF. The CDR3, as DNA: TGTGCCACCAGTCGGACAGACGATACGCAGTATTTT. The gene calls are TRBV24-1 and TRBJ2-3, with a weak D call TRBD1 (6 bases). CDR3 length: 12 residues. V lost 6 bases and J lost 6, with 9 bases in between. Germline lookup yields CDR1 KGHDR and CDR2 SFDVKD.

As concerns this clonotype: A far larger clone differs by one base, so this is likely a read error. The chain links TRBV19 to TRBJ2-7, with TRBD1 matching over 8 bases. The trim removed 5 bases at V and 7 bases at J, leaving 13 bases unmatched. Germline lookup yields CDR1 LNHDA and CDR2 SQIVND (reference sequence). This CDR3 contains 15 residues. The CDR3 region has the DNA TGTGCCAGTAGTGGCGGACAGGGTCTGGGGGATGAGCAGTACTTC. Translating it yields CASSGGQGLGDEQYF.

Relative to its sample, this clonotype is medium-sized. The chain uses TRBV6-2 or TRBV6-3 and TRBJ1-2; the D is unclear. This CDR3 is 13 amino acids long. Looked up from germline, CDR1 is MNHEY and CDR2 is SVGEGT. Trimming shortened V by 5 bases and J by 6 bases, and 13 bases separated the two germline ends. CDR3 residues: CASSPRGGDGYTF. As DNA, the CDR3 is TGTGCCAGCAGTCCCCGGGGAGGCGATGGCTACACCTTC.

This clonotype ranks as medium-sized. The chain links TRBV19 to TRBJ2-4; perhaps TRBD1 as D (5 bases). V lost 4 bases, J lost 0 bases, and 19 bases lay in between. This CDR3 comprises 18 residues. Germline CDR1 LNHDA, CDR2 SQIVND (reference sequence). CDR3 in DNA: TGTGCCAGTAGTAACCCGACAGACACCAGTATAGCCAAAAACATTCAGTACTTC. Translating gives CASSNPTDTSIAKNIQYF.

Notes on this clonotype: A far larger clone is a single base away, which makes a read error likely. The chain carries TRBV10-3 and TRBJ2-1; 8 bases are a match to TRBD2. V lost 5 bases, J lost 6 bases, and 9 bases stayed unmatched. CDR1 and CDR2 from the germline V gene are ENHRY and SYGVKD. There are 15 residues in the CDR3. This chain's CDR3 is CAISYSQRGPNEQFF. CDR3 DNA sequence: TGTGCCATCAGTTACTCCCAGCGGGGGCCCAATGAGCAGTTCTTC.

This clonotype was seen repeatedly, ten times or more. The chain couples TRBV12-3 or TRBV12-4 to TRBJ1-5; D possibly corresponds to TRBD1 (5 bases). With 4 bases removed from V and 11 bases from J, the gap between germline ends came to 15 bases. CDR3 length equals 13 residues. This CDR3 is CASSSRGDKTQHF. For the CDR3, the DNA is TGTGCCAGCAGTTCCCGGGGGGATAAGACCCAGCATTTT.

This clonotype was detected many times. V is TRBV6-5 and J is TRBJ2-1; D may match TRBD1 or TRBD2 (5 bases each). The germline gives CDR1 MNHEY, CDR2 SVGAGI. The CDR3 loop spans 13 amino acids. With 6 bases removed from V and 9 bases from J, the gap between germline ends came to 15 bases. In DNA, the CDR3 is TGTGCCAGCAGCCCCCGGGACGCATCTGAGCAGTTCTTC. This sequence encodes CASSPRDASEQFF.

Comment on this clonotype: A far bigger clonotype differs at one base, so this is likely a read error. The rearrangement links TRBV27 to TRBJ2-2; D is unresolved. Trimming took 5 bases from V and 4 from J, leaving 8 bases between them. Germline CDR1 and CDR2: MNHEY and SMNVEV (reference sequence). This CDR3 comprises 13 residues. DNA of the CDR3: TGTGCCAGCAGTGATTGGGGCACCGGGGAGCTGTTTTTT. Translation: CASSDWGTGELFF.